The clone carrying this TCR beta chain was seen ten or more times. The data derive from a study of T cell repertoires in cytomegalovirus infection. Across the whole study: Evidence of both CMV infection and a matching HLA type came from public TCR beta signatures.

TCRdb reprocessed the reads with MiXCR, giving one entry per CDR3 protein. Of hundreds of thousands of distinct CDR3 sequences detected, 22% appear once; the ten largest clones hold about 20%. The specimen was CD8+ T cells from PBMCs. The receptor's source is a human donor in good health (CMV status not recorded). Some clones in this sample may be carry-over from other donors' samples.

The CDR3 nucleotides read TGTGCCAGTAGTCGGGACAGATCATTCGGGGATTCACCCCTCCACTTT. The encoded protein is CASSRDRSFGDSPLHF. This rearrangement joins TRBV19 to TRBJ1-6, with 7 bases identical to TRBD1. The CDR3 runs 16 residues. CDR1 is LNHDA, CDR2 SQIVND, per germline (reference sequence). With 5 bases clipped from V and 8 bases from J, the junction kept 12 bases outside the gene matches. Variable domain in full (rest from reference TRBV19 and TRBJ1-6): DGGITQSPKYLFRKEGQNVTLSCEQNLNHDAMYWYRQDPGQGLRLIYYSQIVNDFQKGDIAEGYSVSREKKESFPLTVTSAQKNPTAFYLCASSRDRSFGDSPLHFGNGTRLTVT.